The entry below describes one T cell receptor beta chain. This receptor's antigen is unknown. No base quality information exists; no much larger clone differs at one position. These data come from a study of Tregs in tolerant kidney transplant recipients (dated by TCRdb to between 2018 and 2021). Looking at the study overall: Transplants used related donors with nonmyeloablative bone marrow transplantation; mixed chimerism was transient in the human trials. The study used TCRbeta sequencing to identify donor-specific regulatory T cells before combined kidney and bone marrow transplantation, then tracked those cells after transplant. The study at large found these results: The study was limited by small patient numbers, and the findings need validation in larger populations and under other immunosuppression protocols. Although technical replication error seemed to be minimal, the question of biological reproducibility was not addressed directly. Because the PCR primers were changed over time for some patients, nucleotide-level comparison could not be performed across the samples from those patients. Donor-specific Treg expansion exceeded global Treg expansion in tolerant patients, suggesting antigen-driven rather than nonspecific expansion. Expanding Tregs with activated donor B cells appeared to identify the most biologically relevant and donor-specific TCRbeta repertoire.

Read against the paper, the sample's time point label means: blood sample drawn before combined kidney and bone marrow transplant. Thawed PBMCs were FACS-sorted into unstimulated Tregs (CD4+CD25+CD127-), CD4+ non-Tregs (CD4+CD25-), CD4 cells and CD8 cells. Prior to Treg sorting, thawed PBMCs were rested overnight at 37 degrees C with 150 to 250 IU/ml IL-2. A few combined kidney and bone marrow transplant recipients from the ITN036ST trial were included as patients, and samples were available only from these trial subjects. Healthy control blood was separated into PBMCs by Ficoll density gradient and cryopreserved, and patient PBMCs were collected both before and after transplant. The CDR3 starts with the cysteine, ends with the phenylalanine, and has 17 residues. The entry retains the CDR3 DNA only, 51 bases that are in frame from base 1. The germline V gene (reference sequence) sets CDR1 to MNHEY and CDR2 to SMNVEV. V is cut by 3 bases and J by 7 bases, and the space between the germline ends is 25 bases.

For TCRbeta CDR3 sequencing, genomic DNA from the sorted cells was extracted using the QIAGEN DNeasy Blood and Tissue Kit. Through immunoSEQ, high-throughput TCRbeta CDR3 sequencing was done commercially, including PCR amplification with internal controls and bias correction. The study's processing was this. Unique productive TCRbeta sequences were defined by CDR3 nucleotide sequence when primers matched and otherwise by CDR3 amino acid sequence together with Vbeta and Jbeta genes. To correct sorting error, sequences shared between sorted populations at a frequency ratio of 2:1 or less were removed; the rest were assigned to the higher population. Sequences were defined as donor-reactive when expanded at least 5-fold in CFSE-low cells versus unstimulated cells and present at a frequency of at least 0.01% in CFSE-low cells. Jensen-Shannon divergence, calculated on the top 100 TCRbeta sequences ranked by frequency, was used to quantify repertoire divergence. For samples with multiple sequencing runs, sorting error was corrected separately for each run before the runs were pooled. The table was pulled from immuneACCESS by TCRdb, which kept in-frame rearrangements only. Such tables lose some clones; where checked, under half of the loss comes from unresolved V genes, and the rest has no known cause. V, J and clone size are those of that table, while D and trimming were read from the DNA. The sample table contains under 95,000 clones; only one count was recorded for approximately 90% of them. The ten largest clones represent approximately 0.37% of the sample.

The material sequenced was Tregs from blood, taken before the transplant. This receptor was obtained from a human donor who received a combined kidney and bone marrow transplant. This sequence uses TRBV27 and TRBJ2-7, with a tentative D gene TRBD2 over 7 matching bases. The sequenced DNA is TGTGCCAGCAGTTTCGGAGGGGGGGCCGCCCGGATAAGAGAGCAGTACTTC. Protein translation: CASSFGGGAARIREQYF.